Shown below are 21 T cell receptor beta chains from a single sample sequenced in a study of blood T cell repertoires in COVID-19. TCRdb's copy holds only in-frame clones and misses some; the assay was immunoSEQ multiplex PCR. Among 39,000 or so clones listed, approximately 80% were seen once. Sequencing was performed on peripheral blood. The source is a man in his 60s in a cohort sampled during active COVID-19.

The rearrangement links TRBV24-1 to TRBJ2-5, with D perhaps TRBD1 (5 bases). CDR1 KGHDR and CDR2 SFDVKD come from the germline V gene. The germline V and J ends were trimmed by 4 bases and 4 bases, with 18 bases remaining between them. The CDR3 runs to 16 residues. CDR3 bases: TGTGCCACCAGTGAAAGCCGACAGATAGAAGGAGAGACCCAGTACTTC. This codes for CATSESRQIEGETQYF.

The chain employs TRBV19 and TRBJ2-1; 12 bases match TRBD2. Looked up from germline, CDR1 is LNHDA and CDR2 is SQIVND (reference sequence). CDR3 length: 15 amino acids. J was trimmed by 4 bases and V by 6 bases; bases with no gene match: 4. The CDR3 region is CASSSSGRAYNEQFF. In DNA, the CDR3 is TGTGCCAGTAGCTCTAGCGGGAGGGCATACAATGAGCAGTTCTTC.

The chain recombines TRBV18 with TRBJ2-2; weak D call: TRBD2 (5 bases). V was shortened by 3 bases and J by 0 bases, with 11 bases between the two germline ends. The CDR3 extends over 16 amino acids. Germline V lookup: CDR1 KGHSH, CDR2 LQKENI. The CDR3 loop is CASSPLEGSNTGELFF. The CDR3 region has the DNA TGTGCCAGCTCACCGCTAGAGGGATCGAACACCGGGGAGCTGTTTTTT.

The chain carries TRBV5-1 and TRBJ2-7; the D gene is possibly TRBD2 (6 bases). Germline loops: CDR1 SGHRS, CDR2 YFSETQ. V was pared by 0 bases and J by 6 bases, with 16 bases between. The CDR3 covers 15 residues. CDR3 residues: CASSLGTIQGGEQYF. The CDR3 nucleotides are TGCGCCAGCAGCTTGGGGACGATTCAGGGAGGCGAGCAGTACTTC.

This clone has just a few counts. The rearrangement links TRBV5-8 to TRBJ2-5; the D gene is possibly TRBD1 (6 bases). Trimming removed 0 bases at V and 7 bases at J, with 16 bases between. Germline-derived CDR1 and CDR2 are SGHTS and YDEGEE. CDR3 length: 15 amino acids. In DNA form, the CDR3 reads TGTGCCAGCAGCTTGGGCAGGGGTCCTCTTGGGACCCAGTACTTC. Translating gives CASSLGRGPLGTQYF.

CDR3 DNA: TGTGCCACCAGTGATTCGGGGAGAATGGACGAGCAGTACTTC. Encoded protein: CATSDSGRMDEQYF. The V gene is TRBV24-1, the J gene TRBJ2-7; possible D gene TRBD2, 5 bases. V was pared by 2 bases and J by 5 bases, with 12 bases between. Germline CDR1 and CDR2: KGHDR and SFDVKD. This CDR3 is 14 amino acids long.

The chain uses TRBV6-5 and TRBJ2-1; D gene uncertain. Trimming cost V 0 bases and J 4 bases, with 7 bases left between them. Per the germline V gene, CDR1 is MNHEY and CDR2 is SVGAGI. The CDR3 is made up of 14 amino acids. The CDR3 DNA sequence: TGTGCCAGCAGTTACTCGGCCTTATACAATGAGCAGTTCTTC. Its translation: CASSYSALYNEQFF.

J is TRBJ1-2 and V is TRBV19; D is unclear. V was shortened by 5 bases and J by 6 bases, with 13 bases between the two germline ends. This CDR3 has 13 residues. Germline values: CDR1 LNHDA, CDR2 SQIVND (reference sequence). Written as DNA, the CDR3 is TGTGCCAGTAGTGGTCACTACAAGCATGGCTACACCTTC. Its translation: CASSGHYKHGYTF.

The chain links TRBV6-2 or TRBV6-3 to TRBJ1-1; perhaps TRBD1 as D (5 bases). Looked up from germline, CDR1 is MNHEY and CDR2 is SVGEGT. V lost 2 bases and J lost 5, with 15 bases in between. The CDR3 loop spans 15 amino acids. CDR3 amino acids: CASSYAGTGGTEAFF. CDR3 sequence (DNA): TGTGCCAGCAGTTACGCGGGGACCGGAGGTACTGAAGCTTTCTTT.

This clone turned up a few times. V and J are TRBV6-2 or TRBV6-3 and TRBJ2-2; D is undetermined. The CDR3 covers 12 residues. V lost 2 bases and J lost 6, with 4 bases in between. CDR1 and CDR2 (germline): MNHEY, SVGEGT. The CDR3 DNA reads TGTGCCAGCAGTTACCTCGCCGGGGAGCTGTTTTTT. Encoded protein: CASSYLAGELFF.

The chain combines TRBV2 with TRBJ1-3; D possibly corresponds to TRBD1 (6 bases). This CDR3 region has 15 residues. Germline V gene lookup returns CDR1 SNHLY and CDR2 FYNNEI. V dropped 8 bases and J dropped 4 bases, with 18 bases sitting between them. This CDR3 reads CASRGEQGAGNTIYF. The DNA for the CDR3 is TGTGCCAGCCGGGGTGAACAGGGCGCAGGAAACACCATATATTTT.

The chain recombines TRBV7-2 with TRBJ2-7, with a tentative D call TRBD1 (6 bases). CDR1 is SGHTA, CDR2 FQGNSA, per germline. The CDR3 consists of 13 residues. Trimming took off 3 bases at V and 3 bases at J, with 9 bases between the two ends. CDR3 coding DNA: TGTGCCAGCAGCTTCCGGACAGACTACGAGCAGTACTTC. Protein product: CASSFRTDYEQYF.

The J gene is TRBJ2-7, the V gene TRBV27; 7 bases line up with TRBD2. CDR1 is MNHEY and CDR2 is SMNVEV in the germline V gene (reference sequence). J gave up 3 bases and V 6 bases, and 11 bases lay outside the gene matches. The CDR3 is made up of 15 amino acids. The CDR3 loop reads CASSPPGREGYEQYF. As DNA, the CDR3 is TGTGCCAGCAGCCCGCCTGGGAGGGAGGGCTACGAGCAGTACTTC.

The rearrangement joins TRBV11-3 to TRBJ1-1; tentatively, D is TRBD1 (5 bases). CDR1 is SGHNT and CDR2 is YENEEA in the germline V gene. The CDR3 runs 14 residues. V was clipped by 5 bases and J by 2 bases, with 12 bases between them. The CDR3 DNA sequence: TGTGCCAGCAGCATCAGGGCCATTAACACTGAAGCTTTCTTT. Translation gives CASSIRAINTEAFF. The full variable domain, in which reference TRBV11-3 and TRBJ1-1 provide the parts outside the CDR3, is EAGVVQSPRYKIIEKKQPVAFWCNPISGHNTLYWYLQNLGQGPELLIRYENEEAVDDSQLPKDRFSAERLKGVDSTLKIQPAELGDSAVYLCASSIRAINTEAFFGQGTRLTVV.

The chain has TRBV5-5 and TRBJ2-7; D call uncertain. V lost 4 bases and J lost 3, with 17 bases in between. Germline V gene sequence: CDR1 SGHKS, CDR2 YYEKEE (reference sequence). CDR3 length: 15 residues. CDR3: CASSPQPGSGYEQYF. The DNA of the CDR3 is TGTGCCAGCAGCCCCCAACCCGGGTCGGGCTACGAGCAGTACTTC.

DNA of the CDR3: TGTGCCAGCAGTTTAGGCCAGGTACCCTACGAGCAGTACTTC. Translation: CASSLGQVPYEQYF. V usage is TRBV28 and J usage is TRBJ2-7; D remains ambiguous. Germline CDR1 MDHEN, CDR2 SYDVKM. The CDR3 consists of 14 residues. Trimming left V 2 bases short and J 2 bases short, with 10 bases between.

The chain is built from TRBV24-1 and TRBJ2-3; possibly TRBD2 for D (5 bases). Germline CDR1 reads KGHDR; CDR2 reads SFDVKD. This CDR3 is 14 amino acids long. Trimming left V 2 bases short and J 0 bases short, with 5 bases between. The CDR3 loop reads CATSDWTSTDTQYF. The CDR3 DNA reads as TGTGCCACCAGTGATTGGACTAGCACAGATACGCAGTATTTT.

This sequence joins TRBV5-8 and TRBJ1-6, with D possibly TRBD1 on 6 matching bases. The germline V gene encodes CDR1 SGHTS and CDR2 YDEGEE. The CDR3 is 14 residues long. Trimming took 0 bases from V and 7 from J, leaving 8 bases between them. Here the CDR3 DNA reads TGTGCCAGCAGCTTGGGACAGGAGAATTCACCCCTCCACTTT. Translating it yields CASSLGQENSPLHF.

This chain joins TRBV4-3 and TRBJ1-5; D gene uncertain. This CDR3 comprises 13 residues. Germline assignment: CDR1 LGHNA and CDR2 YSLEER. Deletions cut 4 bases from V and 4 bases from J, with 8 bases between. CDR3 DNA: TGCGCCAGCAGCCGCGACACGAATCAGCCCCAGCATTTT. It codes for CASSRDTNQPQHF.

In this sample, this clone turned up once. V gene TRBV10-2 combines with J gene TRBJ2-1, with 11 positions matching TRBD2. CDR1 and CDR2 from the germline V gene are WSHSY and SAAADI. Trimming removed 5 bases from V and 9 bases from J; junction bases left unmatched: 6. The CDR3 runs 14 residues. CDR3 nucleotide sequence: TGCGCCAGCAGTAGGTCTAGCGGGGGGAGTGAGCAGTTCTTC. It yields the protein CASSRSSGGSEQFF.

CDR3 region: CASRNRFSDTEAFF. The CDR3 DNA reads TGCGCCAGCAGGAACAGGTTCTCAGACACTGAAGCTTTCTTT. The chain is built from TRBV4-1 and TRBJ1-1; weak D call: TRBD1 (5 bases). Germline-derived CDR1 and CDR2 are MGHRA and YSYEKL. This CDR3 comprises 14 residues. V lost 6 bases to trimming and J lost 3 bases, with 14 bases between them.